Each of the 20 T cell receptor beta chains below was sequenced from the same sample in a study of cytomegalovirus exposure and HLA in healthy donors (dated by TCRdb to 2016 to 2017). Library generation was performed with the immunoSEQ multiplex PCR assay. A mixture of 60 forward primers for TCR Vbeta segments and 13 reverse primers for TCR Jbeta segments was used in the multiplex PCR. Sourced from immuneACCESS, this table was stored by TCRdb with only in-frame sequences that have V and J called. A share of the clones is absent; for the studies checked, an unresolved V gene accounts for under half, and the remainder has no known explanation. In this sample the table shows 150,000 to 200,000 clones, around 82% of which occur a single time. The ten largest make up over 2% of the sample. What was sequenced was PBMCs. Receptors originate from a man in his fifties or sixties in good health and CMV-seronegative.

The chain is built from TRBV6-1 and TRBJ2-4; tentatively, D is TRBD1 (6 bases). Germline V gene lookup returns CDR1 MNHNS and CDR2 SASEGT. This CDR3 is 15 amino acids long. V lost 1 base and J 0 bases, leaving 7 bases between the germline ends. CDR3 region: CASSEGGLAKNIQYF. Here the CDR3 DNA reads TGTGCCAGCAGTGAAGGGGGGCTAGCCAAAAACATTCAGTACTTC.

The CDR3 protein is CASRRTGTSTGELFF. In DNA form, the CDR3 reads TGTGCCAGCAGGAGGACAGGGACAAGCACCGGGGAGCTGTTTTTT. The V call is TRBV6-1, the J call TRBJ2-2, with 8 bases that match TRBD1. CDR3 length: 15 amino acids. Germline values: CDR1 MNHNS, CDR2 SASEGT. The trim removed 6 bases at V and 4 bases at J, leaving 7 bases unmatched.

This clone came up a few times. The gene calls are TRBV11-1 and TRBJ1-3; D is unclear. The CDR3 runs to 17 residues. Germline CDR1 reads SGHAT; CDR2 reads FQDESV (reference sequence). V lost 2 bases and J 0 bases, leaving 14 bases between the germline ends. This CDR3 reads CASSLTVKPYSGNTIYF. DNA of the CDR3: TGTGCCAGCAGCTTAACGGTCAAGCCTTACTCTGGAAACACCATATATTTT.

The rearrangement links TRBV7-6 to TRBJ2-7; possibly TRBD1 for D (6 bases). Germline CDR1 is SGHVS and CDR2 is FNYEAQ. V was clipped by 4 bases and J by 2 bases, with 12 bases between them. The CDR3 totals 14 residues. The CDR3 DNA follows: TGTGCCAGCAGCTCGGGGACAATACCCTACGAGCAGTACTTC. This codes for CASSSGTIPYEQYF. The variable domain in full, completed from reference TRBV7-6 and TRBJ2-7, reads GAGVSQSPRYKVTKRGQDVALRCDPISGHVSLYWYRQALGQGPEFLTYFNYEAQQDKSGLPNDRFSAERPEGSISTLTIQRTEQRDSAMYRCASSSGTIPYEQYFGPGTRLTVT.

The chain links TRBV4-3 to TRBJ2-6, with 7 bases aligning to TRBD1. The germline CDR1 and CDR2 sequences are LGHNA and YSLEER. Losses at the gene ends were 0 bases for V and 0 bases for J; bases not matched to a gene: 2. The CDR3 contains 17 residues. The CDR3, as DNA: TGCGCCAGCAGCCAAGATTACAGGGGCTCTGGGGCCAACGTCCTGACTTTC. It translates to CASSQDYRGSGANVLTF.

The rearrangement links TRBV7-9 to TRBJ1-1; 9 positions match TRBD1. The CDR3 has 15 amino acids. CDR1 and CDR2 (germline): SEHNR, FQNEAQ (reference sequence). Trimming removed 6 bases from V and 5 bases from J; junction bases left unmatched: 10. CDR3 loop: CASSYTGGAETEAFF. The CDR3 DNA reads TGTGCCAGCAGTTATACAGGGGGCGCGGAAACTGAAGCTTTCTTT.

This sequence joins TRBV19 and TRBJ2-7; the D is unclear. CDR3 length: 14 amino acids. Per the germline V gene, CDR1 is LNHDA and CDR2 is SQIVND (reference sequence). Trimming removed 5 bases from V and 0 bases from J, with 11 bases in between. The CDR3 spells CASSVLMSSYEQYF. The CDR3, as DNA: TGTGCCAGTAGTGTACTCATGAGCTCCTACGAGCAGTACTTC.

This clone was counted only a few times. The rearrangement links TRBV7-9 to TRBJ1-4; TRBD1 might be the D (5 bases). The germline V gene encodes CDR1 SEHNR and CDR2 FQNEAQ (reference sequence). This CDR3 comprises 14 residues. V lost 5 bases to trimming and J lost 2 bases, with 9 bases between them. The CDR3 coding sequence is TGTGCCAGCAGCCCCGGACACACTAATGAAAAACTGTTTTTT. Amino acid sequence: CASSPGHTNEKLFF.

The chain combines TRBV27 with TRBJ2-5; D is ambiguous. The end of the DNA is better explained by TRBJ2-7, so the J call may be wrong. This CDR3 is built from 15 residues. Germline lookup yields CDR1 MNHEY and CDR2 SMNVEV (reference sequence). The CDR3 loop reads CASSLSIGRYYEQYF. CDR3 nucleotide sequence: TGTGCCAGCAGTTTATCGATAGGCAGATACTACGAGCAGTACTTC.

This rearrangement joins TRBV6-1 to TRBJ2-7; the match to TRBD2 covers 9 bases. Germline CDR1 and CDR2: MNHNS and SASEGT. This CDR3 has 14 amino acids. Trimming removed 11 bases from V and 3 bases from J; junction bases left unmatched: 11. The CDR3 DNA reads TGTGCCGCGTTCGGGGGCGGGGGGGACTACGAGCAGTACTTC. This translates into CAAFGGGGDYEQYF.

CDR3 DNA: TGTGCCAGCAGTGAACCCGGCAGGAGGGACACCGGGGAGCTGTTTTTT. It codes for CASSEPGRRDTGELFF. The chain has TRBV2 and TRBJ2-2, with D perhaps TRBD2 (6 bases). This CDR3 has 16 residues. Trimming pared 2 bases from V and 3 bases from J, leaving 13 bases between. Germline CDR1 reads SNHLY; CDR2 reads FYNNEI.

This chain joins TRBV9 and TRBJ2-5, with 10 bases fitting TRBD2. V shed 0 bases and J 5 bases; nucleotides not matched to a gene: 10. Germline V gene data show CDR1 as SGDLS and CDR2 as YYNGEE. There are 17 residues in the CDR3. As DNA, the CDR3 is TGTGCCAGCAGCGTAGTTTCTAGCGGGGGCCGGGGGGAGACCCAGTACTTC. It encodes CASSVVSSGGRGETQYF.

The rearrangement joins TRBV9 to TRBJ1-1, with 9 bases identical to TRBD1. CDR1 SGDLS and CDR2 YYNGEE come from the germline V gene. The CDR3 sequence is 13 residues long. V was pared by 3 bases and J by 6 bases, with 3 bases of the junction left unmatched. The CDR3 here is CASSDGTGPEAFF. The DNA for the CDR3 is TGTGCCAGCAGCGACGGGACAGGGCCTGAAGCTTTCTTT.

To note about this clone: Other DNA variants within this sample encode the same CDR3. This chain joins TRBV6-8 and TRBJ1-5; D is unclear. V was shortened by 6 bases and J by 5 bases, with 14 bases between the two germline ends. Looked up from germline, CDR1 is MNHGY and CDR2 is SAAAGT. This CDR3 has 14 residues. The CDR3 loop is CASRERVKDQPQHF. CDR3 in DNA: TGTGCCAGCAGGGAGAGGGTAAAGGATCAGCCCCAGCATTTT.

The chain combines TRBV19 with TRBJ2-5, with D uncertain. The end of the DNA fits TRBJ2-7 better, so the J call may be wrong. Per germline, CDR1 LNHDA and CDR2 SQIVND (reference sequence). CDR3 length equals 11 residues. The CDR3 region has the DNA TGTGCCAGTAGTATGGACTACGAGCAGTACTTC. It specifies CASSMDYEQYF.

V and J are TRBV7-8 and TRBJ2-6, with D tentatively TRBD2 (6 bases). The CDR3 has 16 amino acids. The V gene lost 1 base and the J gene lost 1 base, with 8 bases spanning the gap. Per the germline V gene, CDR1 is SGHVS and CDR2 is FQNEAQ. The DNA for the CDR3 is TGTGCCAGCAGCTTAGTGGCGGGGTCTGGGGCCAACGTCCTGACTTTC. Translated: CASSLVAGSGANVLTF.

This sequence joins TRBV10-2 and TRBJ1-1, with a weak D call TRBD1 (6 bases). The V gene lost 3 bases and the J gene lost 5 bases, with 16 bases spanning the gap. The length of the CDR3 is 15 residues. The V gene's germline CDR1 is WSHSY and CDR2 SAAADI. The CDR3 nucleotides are TGCGCCAGCAGTGAACACAGGGCAGAGGGAACTGAAGCTTTCTTT. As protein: CASSEHRAEGTEAFF.

The CDR3 nucleotides read TGTGCCAGCAGTGCGGGGTTTAGAGGCGAGCAGTACTTC. The encoded protein is CASSAGFRGEQYF. The chain joins TRBV25-1 to TRBJ2-7; D is possibly TRBD2 (5 bases). This CDR3 region has 13 residues. V shed 4 bases and J shed 6 bases, with 13 bases lying between them. From germline, CDR1 is MGHDK and CDR2 SYGVNS.

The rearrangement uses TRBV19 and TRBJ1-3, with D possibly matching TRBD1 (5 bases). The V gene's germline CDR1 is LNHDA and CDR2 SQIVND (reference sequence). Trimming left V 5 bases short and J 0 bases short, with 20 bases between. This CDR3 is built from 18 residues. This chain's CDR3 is CASSFGGTKTSSGNTIYF. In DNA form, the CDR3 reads TGTGCCAGTAGTTTTGGGGGGACCAAGACAAGCTCTGGAAACACCATATATTTT.

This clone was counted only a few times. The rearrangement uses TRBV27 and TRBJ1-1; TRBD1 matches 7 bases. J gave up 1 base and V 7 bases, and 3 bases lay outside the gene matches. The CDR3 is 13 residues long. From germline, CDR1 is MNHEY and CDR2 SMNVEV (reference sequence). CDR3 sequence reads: CASTTGRNTEAFF. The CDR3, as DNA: TGTGCCAGCACGACAGGGAGGAACACTGAAGCTTTCTTT.